The 15 T cell receptor beta chains listed next were all sequenced from one sample in a study of cytomegalovirus exposure and HLA in healthy donors. PCR was performed using 60 Vbeta and 13 Jbeta primers. Data came from immunoSEQ multiplex PCR; TCRdb stores just in-frame clones and leaves some out. The sample consists of more than 95,000 clones, 60% to 70% of them appearing once. The sequenced material came from PBMCs. These receptors were collected from a woman in her 40s in good health and CMV-seropositive.

This chain links TRBV7-9 with TRBJ1-2; TRBD1 is a possible D gene (6 bases). The CDR3 sequence is 14 residues long. Trimming took off 5 bases at V and 4 bases at J, with 14 bases between the two ends. The germline gives CDR1 SEHNR, CDR2 FQNEAQ (reference sequence). CDR3 amino acids: CASSAALTGYGYTF. CDR3 bases: TGTGCCAGCAGCGCCGCGTTGACAGGCTATGGCTACACCTTC.

The chain combines TRBV9 with TRBJ1-1; the D gene is possibly TRBD1 (6 bases). The germline V gene has CDR1 SGDLS and CDR2 YYNGEE. V gave up 0 bases and J gave up 5 bases, with 8 bases separating them. This CDR3 has 13 residues. The CDR3 here is CASSVARGTEAFF. CDR3 coding DNA: TGTGCCAGCAGCGTAGCTAGGGGGACTGAAGCTTTCTTT.

The chain combines TRBV7-2 with TRBJ2-1; 10 bases are shared with TRBD1. With 5 bases clipped from V and 7 bases from J, the junction kept 11 bases outside the gene matches. Germline-derived CDR1 and CDR2 are SGHTA and FQGNSA. The CDR3 is made up of 16 amino acids. The chain's CDR3 is CASSVPGTGERNEQFF. CDR3 nucleotide sequence: TGTGCCAGCAGCGTACCCGGGACAGGGGAAAGGAATGAGCAGTTCTTC. Full variable domain (rest looked up from reference TRBV7-2 and TRBJ2-1): GAGVSQSPSNKVTEKGKDVELRCDPISGHTALYWYRQSLGQGLEFLIYFQGNSAPDKSGLPSDRFSAERTGGSVSTLTIQRTQQEDSAVYLCASSVPGTGERNEQFFGPGTRLTVL.

The chain combines TRBV28 with TRBJ1-2; D not resolved. Germline V gives CDR1 MDHEN, CDR2 SYDVKM. V was pared by 6 bases and J by 0 bases, with 14 bases between. The CDR3 is 15 residues long. The CDR3 sequence: CASSLGGAANYGYTF. In DNA, the CDR3 is TGTGCCAGCAGCCTAGGAGGCGCCGCTAACTATGGCTACACCTTC.

The sample holds a few counts of this clone. This chain connects TRBV5-1 to TRBJ1-3; D is perhaps TRBD1 (6 bases). Germline values: CDR1 SGHRS, CDR2 YFSETQ. V shed 0 bases and J shed 4 bases, with 14 bases lying between them. This CDR3 has 16 residues. CDR3 DNA sequence: TGCGCCAGCAGCTTGGCCTCGGCAGGGGAAGGAAACACCATATATTTT. The encoded protein is CASSLASAGEGNTIYF. Looking up the rest from reference TRBV5-1 and TRBJ1-3 gives the full variable domain: KAGVTQTPRYLIKTRGQQVTLSCSPISGHRSVSWYQQTPGQGLQFLFEYFSETQRNKGNFPGRFSGRQFSNSRSEMNVSTLELGDSALYLCASSLASAGEGNTIYFGEGSWLTVV.

This clone was picked up a small number of times. This chain joins TRBV4-1 and TRBJ2-7; D is uncertain. The CDR3 is 14 amino acids. V was trimmed by 2 bases and J by 2 bases, leaving 10 bases between them. Germline V gene lookup returns CDR1 MGHRA and CDR2 YSYEKL. The CDR3 nucleotides read TGCGCCAGCAGCCAATACGACGGAGCCTACGAGCAGTACTTC. Protein sequence: CASSQYDGAYEQYF.

The rearrangement links TRBV7-2 to TRBJ2-3, with D uncertain. With 6 bases removed from V and 5 bases from J, the gap between germline ends came to 12 bases. The CDR3 loop spans 13 amino acids. Germline CDR1 is SGHTA and CDR2 is FQGNSA. In DNA form, the CDR3 reads TGTGCCAGCAGTCTACCCGCGGTAGATACGCAGTATTTT. Protein sequence: CASSLPAVDTQYF.

The chain uses TRBV5-1 and TRBJ1-1; perhaps TRBD1 as D (5 bases). Trimming removed 2 bases at V and 0 bases at J, with 14 bases between. In germline, CDR1 is SGHRS, CDR2 YFSETQ. The length of the CDR3 is 16 residues. The CDR3, as DNA: TGCGCCAGCAGCTTTAGCGGGGACCCGATGAACACTGAAGCTTTCTTT. Encoded protein: CASSFSGDPMNTEAFF.

A note on this clone: The junction does not match germline at one end; this may be a read error. CDR3 residues: CAGSLTGARTEAFF. CDR3 DNA: TGTGCCGGTAGTTTGACAGGGGCGAGGACTGAAGCTTTCTTT. The chain has TRBV19 and TRBJ1-1, with TRBD1 identical over 8 bases. The V gene's germline CDR1 is LNHDA and CDR2 SQIVND (reference sequence). The CDR3 runs 14 residues.

This clone was detected only once. V gene TRBV9 combines with J gene TRBJ1-5, with D possibly matching TRBD1 (5 bases). The CDR3 has 15 residues. Trimming removed 3 bases at V and 4 bases at J, with 14 bases between. Germline V gene lookup returns CDR1 SGDLS and CDR2 YYNGEE. In DNA form, the CDR3 reads TGTGCCAGCAGCGAGAGTGTGGGGGGTAATCAGCCCCAGCATTTT. Amino acid sequence: CASSESVGGNQPQHF.

This chain uses TRBV7-9 with TRBJ2-3; D is perhaps TRBD1 (5 bases). Looked up from germline, CDR1 is SEHNR and CDR2 is FQNEAQ (reference sequence). The V and J ends lost 11 bases and 2 bases respectively, with 11 bases between them. The CDR3 totals 12 residues. The CDR3 protein is CADSLSTDTQYF. In nucleotides, the CDR3 is TGTGCCGACAGTCTTTCCACAGATACGCAGTATTTT.

J is TRBJ2-5 and V is TRBV29-1; 12 bases map to TRBD2. Germline-derived CDR1 and CDR2 are SQVTM and ANQGSEA. The length of the CDR3 is 16 residues. The junction had 6 bases not matched to a gene; V was cut back by 2 bases and J by 2 bases. CDR3 in amino acids: CSVESRTSGIQETQYF. As DNA, the CDR3 is TGCAGCGTTGAATCTAGGACTAGCGGGATACAAGAGACCCAGTACTTC.

The chain uses TRBV19 and TRBJ2-5, with D possibly matching TRBD2 (6 bases). Germline V gene lookup returns CDR1 LNHDA and CDR2 SQIVND (reference sequence). Trimming left V 5 bases short and J 5 bases short, with 6 bases between. This CDR3 is built from 11 residues. The CDR3 bases are TGTGCCAGTAGTGGGGGGGAGACCCAGTACTTC. Translation: CASSGGETQYF.

The chain is built from TRBV29-1 and TRBJ2-3, with 11 nucleotides matching TRBD1. J lost 2 bases, V lost 3 bases, and 13 bases had no gene match. The CDR3 loop spans 18 amino acids. Germline CDR1 is SQVTM and CDR2 is ANQGSEA. CDR3 region: CSVEEIARTGGFTDTQYF. CDR3 DNA sequence: TGCAGCGTTGAGGAAATCGCCAGGACAGGGGGCTTCACAGATACGCAGTATTTT.

This clone was picked up a small number of times. The V and J genes are TRBV27 and TRBJ2-3; D not resolved. Germline lookup yields CDR1 MNHEY and CDR2 SMNVEV (reference sequence). The CDR3 loop spans 16 amino acids. The V and J ends lost 5 bases and 5 bases respectively, with 20 bases between them. The DNA for the CDR3 is TGTGCCAGCAGTCTCACCTTCCGAACGCGAGGAGATACGCAGTATTTT. Residues: CASSLTFRTRGDTQYF.